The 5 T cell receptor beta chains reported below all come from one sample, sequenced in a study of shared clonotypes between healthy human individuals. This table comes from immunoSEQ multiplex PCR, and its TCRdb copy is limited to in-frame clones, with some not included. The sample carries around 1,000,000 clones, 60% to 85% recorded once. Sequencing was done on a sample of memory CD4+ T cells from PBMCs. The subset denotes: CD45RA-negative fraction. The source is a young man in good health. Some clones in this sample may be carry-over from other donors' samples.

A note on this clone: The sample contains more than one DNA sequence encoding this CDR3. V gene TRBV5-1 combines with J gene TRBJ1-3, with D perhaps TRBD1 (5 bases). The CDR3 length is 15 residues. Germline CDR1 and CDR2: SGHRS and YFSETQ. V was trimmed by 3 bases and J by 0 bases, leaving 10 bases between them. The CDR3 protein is CASSSSGDSGNTIYF. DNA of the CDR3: TGCGCCAGCAGCTCATCGGGGGACTCTGGAAACACCATATATTTT. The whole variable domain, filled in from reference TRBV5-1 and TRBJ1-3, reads KAGVTQTPRYLIKTRGQQVTLSCSPISGHRSVSWYQQTPGQGLQFLFEYFSETQRNKGNFPGRFSGRQFSNSRSEMNVSTLELGDSALYLCASSSSGDSGNTIYFGEGSWLTVV.

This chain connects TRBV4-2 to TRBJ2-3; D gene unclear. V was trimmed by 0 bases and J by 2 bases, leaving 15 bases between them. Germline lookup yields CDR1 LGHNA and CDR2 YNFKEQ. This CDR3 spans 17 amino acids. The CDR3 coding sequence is TGTGCCAGCAGCCAAGACTCGCGGCCCCCGCACACAGATACGCAGTATTTT. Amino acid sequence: CASSQDSRPPHTDTQYF.

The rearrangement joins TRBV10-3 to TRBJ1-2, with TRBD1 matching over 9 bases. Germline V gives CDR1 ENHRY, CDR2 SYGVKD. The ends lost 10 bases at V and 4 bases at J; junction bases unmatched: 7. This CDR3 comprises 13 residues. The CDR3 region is CATGGQGTYGYTF. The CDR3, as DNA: TGTGCCACAGGGGGACAGGGTACCTATGGCTACACCTTC.

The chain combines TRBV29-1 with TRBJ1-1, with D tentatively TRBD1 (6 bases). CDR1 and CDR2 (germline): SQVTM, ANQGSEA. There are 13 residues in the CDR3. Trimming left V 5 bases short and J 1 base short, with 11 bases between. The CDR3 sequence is CSVQGQPNTEAFF. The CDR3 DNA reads TGCAGCGTTCAAGGACAGCCGAACACTGAAGCTTTCTTT. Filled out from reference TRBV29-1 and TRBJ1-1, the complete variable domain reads SAVISQKPSRDICQRGTSLTIQCQVDSQVTMMFWYRQQPGQSLTLIATANQGSEATYESGFVIDKFPISRPNLTFSTLTVSNMSPEDSSIYLCSVQGQPNTEAFFGQGTRLTVV.

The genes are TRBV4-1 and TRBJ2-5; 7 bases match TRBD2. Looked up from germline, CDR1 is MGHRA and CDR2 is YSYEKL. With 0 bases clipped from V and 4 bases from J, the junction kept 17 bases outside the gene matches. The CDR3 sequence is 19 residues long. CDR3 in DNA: TGCGCCAGCAGCCAAGATAAATGGACGGGAGGCCCAACTTCAGAGACCCAGTACTTC. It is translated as CASSQDKWTGGPTSETQYF.